The rows below give T cell receptor beta chains drawn from one sample of a study of regulatory and conventional T cells in RAG deficiency. TCRdb's table, derived via immunoSEQ multiplex PCR, lists solely in-frame clones and lacks some. The table lists about 30,000 clones, 60% to 85% of them singletons. These data are also associated with another study on regulatory T cells.

Source material: CD4+ effector T cells sorted from blood. These receptors came from a human donor in good health. CDR3s include the opening cysteine and the closing phenylalanine or tryptophan. Each record gives: D gene, clone size, J gene, V gene, CDR3 protein, CDR3 DNA. D genes are given only for firm matches. The size field is filled for only some rows; it gives once, few, many or a size class.

D: .; size: .; J: TRBJ2-1; V: TRBV7-3; CDR3: CASSLNRENEQFF; DNA: TGTGCCAGCAGCTTAAACAGGGAAAATGAGCAGTTCTTC
D: .; size: once; J: TRBJ1-6; V: TRBV4-2; CDR3: CASSPTQPYRDLNSPLHF; DNA: TGTGCCAGCAGCCCGACCCAACCCTACCGGGACCTTAATTCACCCCTCCACTTT
D: .; size: .; J: TRBJ1-5; V: TRBV9; CDR3: CASSVEAGPNQPQHF; DNA: TGTGCCAGCAGCGTAGAAGCAGGTCCCAATCAGCCCCAGCATTTT
D: .; size: once; J: TRBJ1-1; V: TRBV5-1; CDR3: CASSLGSGTITEAFF; DNA: TGCGCCAGCAGCTTAGGGTCCGGGACAATCACTGAAGCTTTCTTT
D: .; size: .; J: TRBJ1-1; V: TRBV15; CDR3: CATSREGGRTEAFF; DNA: TGTGCCACCAGCAGAGAGGGGGGGCGGACTGAAGCTTTCTTT
D: .; size: .; J: TRBJ2-5; V: TRBV4-1; CDR3: CASSHRTDLQETQYF; DNA: TGCGCCAGCAGCCATCGGACAGACCTTCAAGAGACCCAGTACTTC
D: .; size: .; J: TRBJ2-5; V: TRBV30; CDR3: CAWSVPETQYF; DNA: TGTGCCTGGAGTGTACCAGAGACCCAGTACTTC
D: .; size: .; J: TRBJ1-2; V: TRBV28; CDR3: CASNHDSGYTF; DNA: TGTGCCAGCAACCACGATTCTGGCTACACCTTC
D: TRBD2; size: .; J: TRBJ2-3; V: TRBV30; CDR3: CACQAGGSTDTQYF; DNA: TGTGCCTGCCAAGCGGGGGGGAGCACAGATACGCAGTATTTT
D: .; size: .; J: TRBJ1-3; V: TRBV6-1; CDR3: CASKKRDSGNTIYF; DNA: TGTGCCAGCAAGAAACGTGACTCTGGAAACACCATATATTTT